This T cell receptor beta chain was retrieved from a study of blood T cell repertoires in COVID-19. In the authors' methods: Reference gene primer amplification yielded estimated nucleated cell counts. Sequencing used immunoSEQ multiplex PCR; TCRdb keeps in-frame clones, though not all of them. V, J and clone size derive from that table, while D and trimming were established from the DNA sequence. The data hold some 200,000 clones, with 86% observed a single time. The germline V and J ends were trimmed by 3 bases and 7 bases, with 18 bases remaining between them. CDR3 size: 14 residues. Germline lookup yields CDR1 SQVTM and CDR2 ANQGSEA.

The chain links TRBV29-1 to TRBJ1-1; D may be TRBD1 (5 bases). The sample comprised PBMCs or T cells enriched from blood (not recorded which). This sequence originates from a woman aged 40 to 49 with acute COVID-19. CDR3 sequence reads: CSVEEPTGLHEAFF. The CDR3 DNA is TGCAGCGTTGAGGAACCAACGGGACTCCATGAAGCTTTCTTT.